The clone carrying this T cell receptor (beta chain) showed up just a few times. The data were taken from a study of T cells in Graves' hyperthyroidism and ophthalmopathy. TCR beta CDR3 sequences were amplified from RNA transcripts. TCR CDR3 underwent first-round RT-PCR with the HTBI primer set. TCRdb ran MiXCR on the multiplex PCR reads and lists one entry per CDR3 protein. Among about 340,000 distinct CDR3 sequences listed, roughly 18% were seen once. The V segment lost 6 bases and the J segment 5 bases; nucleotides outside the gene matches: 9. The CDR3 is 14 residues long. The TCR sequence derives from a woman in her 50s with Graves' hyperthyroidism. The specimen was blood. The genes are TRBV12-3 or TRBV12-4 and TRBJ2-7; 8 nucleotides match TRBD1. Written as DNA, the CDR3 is TGTGCCAGCAGCCCCGGACAGGGTATCGACGAGCAGTACTTC. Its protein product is CASSPGQGIDEQYF.